This is a list of T cell receptor beta chains from one sample in a study of OX40 agonist ivuxolimab in advanced cancers. Profiled with immunoSEQ multiplex PCR; TCRdb holds only in-frame clones, not every one. Among 63,000 or so clones listed, around nine tenths were seen once. Sequenced material: CD4+ or CD8+ T cells sorted from blood, taken in a trial of the OX40 agonist ivuxolimab. The receptors shown here come from an adult with an advanced solid tumor such as melanoma, head and neck, liver or kidney cancer. Each CDR3 is given with its conserved first and last residue. The D gene is left open where the match is weak. Size is stated for part of the rows, as once, few or many counts, or as a class when the clone is expanded.

TRBV6-5,.,.,TRBJ1-1,TGTGCCAGCAGTTACGGTGGCAGTAAGAACACTGAAGCTTTCTTT,CASSYGGSKNTEAFF
TRBV6-6,.,.,TRBJ2-2,TGTGCCAGCACGGGGATACCTAACACCGGGGAGCTGTTTTTT,CASTGIPNTGELFF
TRBV14,TRBD1,.,TRBJ2-5,TGTGCCAGCAGCCAAGGGGACAGCCAACTCAGGGAGACCCAGTACTTC,CASSQGDSQLRETQYF
TRBV5-1,.,.,TRBJ2-7,TGCGCCAGCAGCTTGTTGTACTCCTACGAGCAGTACTTC,CASSLLYSYEQYF
TRBV29-1,.,.,TRBJ2-2,TGCAGCGTTGGAGCGGGCAGGGGTTTAACCGGGGAGCTGTTTTTT,CSVGAGRGLTGELFF
TRBV29-1,.,.,TRBJ1-1,TGCAGCGTTCCTTCCCGGGGTATCATGAACACTGAAGCTTTCTTT,CSVPSRGIMNTEAFF
TRBV4-3,TRBD1,.,TRBJ1-1,TGCGCCAGCAGCCAAGGAACAGGGGGCGGATACACTGAAGCTTTCTTT,CASSQGTGGGYTEAFF
TRBV30,.,.,TRBJ2-1,TGTGCCTGGAGTGGGACTCACAATGAGCAGTTCTTC,CAWSGTHNEQFF
TRBV4-1,TRBD1,.,TRBJ1-3,TGCGCCAGCAGCCGACAGGGGATCGGAAACACCATATATTTT,CASSRQGIGNTIYF
TRBV18,.,.,TRBJ1-5,TGTGCCAGCTCACCTTTCGCGGTGTTGGGACAGCCCCAGCATTTT,CASSPFAVLGQPQHF
TRBV18,TRBD1,.,TRBJ1-2,TGTGCCAGCTCACGCCGGGACAGGGATAACTATGGCTACACCTTC,CASSRRDRDNYGYTF
TRBV18,TRBD1,.,TRBJ2-2,TGTGCCAGCTCCCCTCCGGGACAGGGAATCACCGGGGAGCTGTTTTTT,CASSPPGQGITGELFF
TRBV10-3,.,.,TRBJ2-1,TGTGCCATCGCGAGGGTAGCGTCGGAGTTGTGGTCCTACAATGAGCAGTTCTTC,CAIARVASELWSYNEQFF
TRBV6-9,.,.,TRBJ2-4,TGTGCCAGCAGTTATTGGGGACTGCTCGCCAAAAACATTCAGTACTTC,CASSYWGLLAKNIQYF
TRBV14,.,.,TRBJ1-2,TGTGCCAGCAGCCACCCGACAGACCTCTATGGCTACACCTTC,CASSHPTDLYGYTF
TRBV5-1,TRBD1,.,TRBJ1-2,TGCGCCAGCAGCCAAACAGGGGCAGATGGCTACACCTTC,CASSQTGADGYTF
TRBV2,.,.,TRBJ1-3,TGTGCCAGCAGTGAACCACGGTCTGGAAACACCATATATTTT,CASSEPRSGNTIYF
TRBV19,.,.,TRBJ2-2,TGTGCCAGTATTAGGGTTCCCGGGGAGCTGTTTTTT,CASIRVPGELFF
TRBV18,TRBD1,.,TRBJ2-3,TGTGCCAGCTCACTACGGGACAGAGAAGATACGCAGTATTTT,CASSLRDREDTQYF
TRBV6-6,.,.,TRBJ2-1,TGTGCCAGCACCCCAGGAGGGGAAGGGACCGATGAGCAGTTCTTC,CASTPGGEGTDEQFF
TRBV5-1,TRBD1,.,TRBJ2-5,TGCGCCAGCAGCCCGGGACAGGGGGTATTTGGGGAGACCCAGTACTTC,CASSPGQGVFGETQYF
TRBV6-5,.,.,TRBJ2-7,TGTGCCAGCAGCGACAGCGGCTACGAGCAGTACTTC,CASSDSGYEQYF
TRBV27,.,.,TRBJ1-1,TGTGCCAGCAGTCGCTCAGGGGACACTGAAGCTTTCTTT,CASSRSGDTEAFF
TRBV6-1,.,.,TRBJ1-6,TGTGCCAGCAGGACAGGCGCCTCCTATAATTCACCCCTCCACTTT,CASRTGASYNSPLHF
TRBV2,.,.,TRBJ2-1,TGTGCCAGCAACCCGGAATGGGGCAATGAGCAGTTCTTC,CASNPEWGNEQFF
TRBV7-2,TRBD1,few,TRBJ1-3,TGTGCCAGCAGCCTGACAGGGACAAACACCATATATTTT,CASSLTGTNTIYF
TRBV5-1,.,.,TRBJ2-2,TGCGCCAGCAGTCGGGACTGGGCGAACACCGGGGAGCTGTTTTTT,CASSRDWANTGELFF
TRBV5-6,.,.,TRBJ2-3,TGTGCCAGCAGCTTGTTGCCCCCGATGGAAGCAGATACGCAGTATTTT,CASSLLPPMEADTQYF
TRBV20-1,.,.,TRBJ1-1,TGCAGTGCTAGAGCGGACACTGAAGCTTTCTTT,CSARADTEAFF
TRBV28,.,.,TRBJ1-4,TGTGCCAGCAGTTCCCTCCGGACGGTCGAGTCTGCAACTAATGAAAAACTGTTTTTT,CASSSLRTVESATNEKLFF
TRBV19,TRBD1,.,TRBJ1-2,TGTGCCAGTAGTACTTCGACAGGGGGAGACTATGGCTACACCTTC,CASSTSTGGDYGYTF
TRBV11-1,.,.,TRBJ2-4,TGTGCCAGCAGCTGGGCAGGGAGAGGAATTCAGTACTTC,CASSWAGRGIQYF
TRBV11-2,.,few,TRBJ1-1,TGTGCCAGCAGCTTAGATCTGTCCAGGAACACTGAAGCTTTCTTT,CASSLDLSRNTEAFF
TRBV6-5,TRBD2,.,TRBJ2-1,TGTGCCAGCAGTTTGACTAGCGGCACCTACAATGAGCAGTTCTTC,CASSLTSGTYNEQFF
TRBV30,.,once,TRBJ1-5,TGTGCCTGGGACAAGGTTAGCAATCAGCCCCAGCATTTT,CAWDKVSNQPQHF
TRBV2,.,.,TRBJ2-5,TGTGCCAGCAGTGATGTAGTGGAGACCCAGTACTTC,CASSDVVETQYF
TRBV28,.,.,TRBJ2-1,TGTGCCAGCAGTTTCGGGAGCGTCGGCAATGAGCAGTTCTTC,CASSFGSVGNEQFF
TRBV19,.,.,TRBJ1-2,TGTGCCAGTAGTATACGGAGAAACTATGGCTACACCTTC,CASSIRRNYGYTF
TRBV29-1,.,few,TRBJ2-3,TGCAGCGTTGTTGGGGGGCGACGAGGCACAGATACGCAGTATTTT,CSVVGGRRGTDTQYF
TRBV7-2,.,.,TRBJ1-1,TGTGCCAGCAGCCGTGGAGGCGGCACTGAAGCTTTCTTT,CASSRGGGTEAFF
TRBV5-1,TRBD2,.,TRBJ2-3,TGCGCCAGCAGCCCCTTAGCGGGGAGAGATACGCAGTATTTT,CASSPLAGRDTQYF
TRBV28,.,.,TRBJ2-5,TGTGCCAGCGGGGGAGACGAAAGAGAGACCCAGTACTTC,CASGGDERETQYF
TRBV5-1,.,.,TRBJ2-1,TGCGCCAGCAGCCCGGGCTACAGGGTTGAAACCTACAATGAGCAGTTCTTC,CASSPGYRVETYNEQFF
TRBV29-1,TRBD1,.,TRBJ2-5,TGCAGCGTGCATACTACAGGGGGGGAGACCCAGTACTTC,CSVHTTGGETQYF
TRBV27,.,.,TRBJ1-5,TGTGCCAGCAGTTTTGGACCGCTGGGCAATCAGCCCCAGCATTTT,CASSFGPLGNQPQHF